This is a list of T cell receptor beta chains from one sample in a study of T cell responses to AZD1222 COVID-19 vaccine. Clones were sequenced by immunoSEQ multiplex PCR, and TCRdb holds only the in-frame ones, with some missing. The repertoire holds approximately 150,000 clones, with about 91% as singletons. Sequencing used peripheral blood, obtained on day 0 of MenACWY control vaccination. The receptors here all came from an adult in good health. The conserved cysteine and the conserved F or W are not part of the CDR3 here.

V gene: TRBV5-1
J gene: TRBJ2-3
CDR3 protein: ASSSAVSGSTDTQY

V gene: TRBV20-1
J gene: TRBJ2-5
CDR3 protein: SANSWETQY

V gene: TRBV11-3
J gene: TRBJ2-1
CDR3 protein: ASSLDIRYNEQF

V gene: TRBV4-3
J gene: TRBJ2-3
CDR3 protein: ASSQDLDPANTQY

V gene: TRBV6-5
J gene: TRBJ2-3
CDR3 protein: ASSYRDRNRDTQY

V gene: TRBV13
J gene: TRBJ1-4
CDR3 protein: ATSPETDIIKLF

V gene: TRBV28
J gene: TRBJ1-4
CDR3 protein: ASRSDSGENEKLF

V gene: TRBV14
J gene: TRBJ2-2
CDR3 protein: ASSQVATGELF

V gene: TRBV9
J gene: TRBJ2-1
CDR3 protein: ASTSGSFGNEQF

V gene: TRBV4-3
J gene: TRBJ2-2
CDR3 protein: ASSQGSGSYTGELF

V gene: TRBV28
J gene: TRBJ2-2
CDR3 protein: ASGLQGPAGELF

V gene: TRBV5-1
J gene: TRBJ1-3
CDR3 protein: ASSSGLAGGYTIY

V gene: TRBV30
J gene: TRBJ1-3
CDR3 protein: AWTRPGQAGNTIY

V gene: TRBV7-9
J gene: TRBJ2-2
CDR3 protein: ASSFFGDTGELF

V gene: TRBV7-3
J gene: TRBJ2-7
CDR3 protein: ASSLGLYGSSDEQY